The 26 T cell receptor beta chains reported below all come from one sample, sequenced in a study of T cell responses to AZD1222 COVID-19 vaccine. Assay: immunoSEQ multiplex PCR; the TCRdb copy retains only in-frame clones and omits some. The sample holds roughly 120,000 clones; around 92% are singletons and the top ten take approximately 7.9%. Sequencing used peripheral blood, obtained 28 days after the second AZD1222 dose. Receptors were obtained from an adult who received the AZD1222 COVID-19 vaccine.

This chain joins TRBV5-1 and TRBJ2-1; D may be TRBD1 (6 bases). The CDR3 length is 15 residues. Trimming removed 2 bases from V and 0 bases from J, with 9 bases in between. Germline-derived CDR1 and CDR2 are SGHRS and YFSETQ. CDR3 amino acids: CASSFRDTSYNEQFF. The CDR3 bases are TGCGCCAGCAGCTTCCGGGACACCTCCTACAATGAGCAGTTCTTC. Together with reference TRBV5-1 and TRBJ2-1, the CDR3 gives the full variable domain: KAGVTQTPRYLIKTRGQQVTLSCSPISGHRSVSWYQQTPGQGLQFLFEYFSETQRNKGNFPGRFSGRQFSNSRSEMNVSTLELGDSALYLCASSFRDTSYNEQFFGPGTRLTVL.

The rearrangement uses TRBV9 and TRBJ1-1, with D possibly TRBD1 on 6 matching bases. V was cut by 2 bases and J by 4 bases, with 12 bases left in between. In germline, CDR1 is SGDLS, CDR2 YYNGEE. The CDR3 sequence is 14 residues long. CDR3 nucleotide sequence: TGTGCCAGCAGCGTTGACCTAGGGGGCACTGAAGCTTTCTTT. This encodes CASSVDLGGTEAFF.

This chain links TRBV11-2 with TRBJ2-3; TRBD2 aligns across 8 bases. V was clipped by 1 base and J by 2 bases; unmatched bases: 5. CDR3 length: 16 amino acids. Germline CDR1 reads SGHAT; CDR2 reads FQNNGV. The CDR3 nucleotides are TGTGCCAGCAGCTTAGTCCTAGCGGGCCCCACAGATACGCAGTATTTT. Translated: CASSLVLAGPTDTQYF. Using reference TRBV11-2 and TRBJ2-3 for the parts outside the CDR3, the full variable domain is EAGVAQSPRYKIIEKRQSVAFWCNPISGHATLYWYQQILGQGPKLLIQFQNNGVVDDSQLPKDRFSAERLKGVDSTLKIQPAKLEDSAVYLCASSLVLAGPTDTQYFGPGTRLTVL.

This chain connects TRBV5-1 to TRBJ2-5; D might be TRBD1 (5 bases). V lost 4 bases to trimming and J lost 3 bases, with 19 bases between them. Germline V gene lookup returns CDR1 SGHRS and CDR2 YFSETQ. This CDR3 is 16 amino acids long. CDR3 residues: CASSLLQGRGKETQYF. Here the CDR3 DNA reads TGCGCCAGCAGCCTCCTCCAGGGTAGGGGAAAAGAGACCCAGTACTTC.

The chain employs TRBV7-9 and TRBJ1-1, with D unclear. Trimming took off 0 bases at V and 4 bases at J, with 12 bases between the two ends. From germline, CDR1 is SEHNR and CDR2 FQNEAQ (reference sequence). This CDR3 has 15 residues. CDR3 DNA: TGTGCCAGCAGCTTAGCGCACGGAGGGTTCACTGAAGCTTTCTTT. Its protein is CASSLAHGGFTEAFF.

The chain is built from TRBV2 and TRBJ1-1; 10 nucleotides align to TRBD1. There are 13 residues in the CDR3. Trimming cost V 5 bases and J 6 bases; bases outside gene matches: 3. CDR1 and CDR2 (germline): SNHLY, FYNNEI. CDR3: CASSSGQGAEAFF. The CDR3 region has the DNA TGTGCCAGCAGTTCTGGACAGGGGGCTGAAGCTTTCTTT.

The V and J genes are TRBV13 and TRBJ2-7, with D maybe TRBD1 (6 bases). The germline V gene encodes CDR1 PRHDT and CDR2 FYEKMQ (reference sequence). Trimming stripped 5 bases from V and 1 base from J, with 21 bases between. CDR3 length: 17 amino acids. CDR3 coding DNA: TGTGCCAGCAGCCGAAACCTGGAACAGGGACGGTCCTACGAGCAGTACTTC. Amino acid sequence: CASSRNLEQGRSYEQYF.

The chain has TRBV5-1 and TRBJ1-1; D unclear. The CDR3 runs 14 residues. With 1 base removed from V and 4 bases from J, the gap between germline ends came to 11 bases. Germline CDR1 SGHRS, CDR2 YFSETQ. CDR3: CASSLSPATTEAFF. CDR3 DNA: TGCGCCAGCAGCTTGTCCCCAGCTACCACTGAAGCTTTCTTT.

V is TRBV6-5 and J is TRBJ1-5; D ambiguous. V was shortened by 7 bases and J by 0 bases, with 10 bases between the two germline ends. Germline loops: CDR1 MNHEY, CDR2 SVGAGI. There are 14 residues in the CDR3. In DNA form, the CDR3 reads TGTGCCAGCAAGAGGAGTACTAGCAATCAGCCCCAGCATTTT. This sequence encodes CASKRSTSNQPQHF.

This CDR3 is CASSQGVNSPLHF. CDR3 coding DNA: TGTGCCAGCAGCCAAGGGGTAAATTCACCCCTCCACTTT. The J gene is TRBJ1-6, the V gene TRBV13, with D possibly being TRBD1 (5 bases). Germline values: CDR1 PRHDT, CDR2 FYEKMQ (reference sequence). This CDR3 has 13 amino acids. The V gene lost 5 bases and the J gene lost 7 bases, with 9 bases spanning the gap.

The CDR3 bases are TGCGCCAGCAAAGTAACGGGGGGCTCAAATGAAAAACTGTTTTTT. As protein: CASKVTGGSNEKLFF. V gene TRBV5-1 combines with J gene TRBJ1-4; D may be TRBD1 (6 bases). Per germline, CDR1 SGHRS and CDR2 YFSETQ. The CDR3 has 15 amino acids. V lost 6 bases, J lost 5 bases, and 17 bases lay in between. The full variable domain, its missing parts supplied by reference TRBV5-1 and TRBJ1-4, is KAGVTQTPRYLIKTRGQQVTLSCSPISGHRSVSWYQQTPGQGLQFLFEYFSETQRNKGNFPGRFSGRQFSNSRSEMNVSTLELGDSALYLCASKVTGGSNEKLFFGSGTQLSVL.

The J gene is TRBJ2-7, the V gene TRBV7-9; TRBD1 aligns across 7 bases. The CDR3 has 15 amino acids. Germline V lookup: CDR1 SEHNR, CDR2 FQNEAQ (reference sequence). V shed 1 base, J shed 0 bases, and the junction held 3 bases outside the gene matches. The CDR3 reads CASSLGQGSSYEQYF. In nucleotides, the CDR3 is TGTGCCAGCAGCTTAGGACAGGGAAGCTCCTACGAGCAGTACTTC.

This chain connects TRBV6-4 to TRBJ2-2; D is ambiguous. Germline CDR1 is MRHNA and CDR2 is SNTAGT. There are 12 residues in the CDR3. V lost 3 bases and J lost 4, with 3 bases in between. CDR3 in amino acids: CASSEGTGELFF. CDR3 coding DNA: TGTGCCAGCAGTGAGGGCACCGGGGAGCTGTTTTTT.

V is TRBV5-4 and J is TRBJ2-1, with D possibly matching TRBD2 (5 bases). Germline V gives CDR1 SGHNT, CDR2 YYREEE (reference sequence). The CDR3 runs 14 residues. V shed 1 base and J shed 4 bases, with 9 bases lying between them. The CDR3: CASSLQGLYNEQFF. Here the CDR3 DNA reads TGTGCCAGCAGCTTGCAAGGACTGTACAATGAGCAGTTCTTC.

This chain uses TRBV6-5 with TRBJ1-5, with D uncertain. Per germline, CDR1 MNHEY and CDR2 SVGAGI. V was cut by 0 bases and J by 1 base, with 4 bases left in between. The CDR3 has 14 residues. CDR3 coding DNA: TGTGCCAGCAGTTACTCGGGGAGCAATCAGCCCCAGCATTTT. This encodes CASSYSGSNQPQHF.

The chain links TRBV10-3 to TRBJ2-1; D perhaps matches TRBD2 (7 bases). CDR1 is ENHRY and CDR2 is SYGVKD in the germline V gene. The CDR3 loop spans 14 amino acids. V dropped 0 bases and J dropped 10 bases, with 13 bases sitting between them. CDR3 in DNA: TGTGCCATCAGTGAGTCGGGGGGGGCTCAGGAGCAGTTCTTC. It translates to CAISESGGAQEQFF.

The chain recombines TRBV27 with TRBJ1-2; no clear D gene. This CDR3 region has 11 residues. V lost 8 bases to trimming and J lost 4 bases, with 8 bases between them. CDR1 and CDR2 (germline): MNHEY, SMNVEV (reference sequence). The chain's CDR3 is CASRSLYGYTF. CDR3 nucleotides: TGTGCCAGCCGATCTCTCTATGGCTACACCTTC.

The V and J genes are TRBV6-6 and TRBJ2-1; the D gene is possibly TRBD2 (5 bases). The CDR3 totals 12 residues. Trimming cost V 6 bases and J 6 bases, with 9 bases left between them. Germline CDR1 reads MNHNY; CDR2 reads SVGAGI (reference sequence). The CDR3 here is CASSPDSNEQFF. CDR3 DNA sequence: TGTGCCAGCAGCCCGGACTCCAATGAGCAGTTCTTC.

The chain couples TRBV7-9 to TRBJ1-2; D might be TRBD1 (6 bases). There are 15 residues in the CDR3. Trimming took off 5 bases at V and 4 bases at J, with 17 bases between the two ends. Germline CDR1 reads SEHNR; CDR2 reads FQNEAQ (reference sequence). The CDR3 region is CASSQQTTGFYGYTF. The CDR3 DNA sequence: TGTGCCAGCAGCCAACAAACAACAGGGTTCTATGGCTACACCTTC.

The chain joins TRBV13 to TRBJ1-1; D is possibly TRBD1 (5 bases). Germline CDR1 reads PRHDT; CDR2 reads FYEKMQ (reference sequence). The CDR3 totals 13 residues. The V end lost 5 bases, the J end lost 2 bases, and 9 bases lay between the germline ends. This chain's CDR3 is CASSLDINTEAFF. The CDR3 DNA reads as TGTGCCAGCAGCCTGGACATCAACACTGAAGCTTTCTTT.

The genes are TRBV6-6 and TRBJ2-3, with TRBD2 as a possible D gene (6 bases). Germline V gene data show CDR1 as MNHNY and CDR2 as SVGAGI (reference sequence). V gave up 5 bases and J gave up 0 bases, with 15 bases separating them. The CDR3 length is 16 residues. The CDR3 sequence is CASSHTSRPSTDTQYF. CDR3 DNA: TGTGCCAGCAGTCACACTAGCCGGCCGAGCACAGATACGCAGTATTTT.

The chain employs TRBV28 and TRBJ2-7; D unclear. From germline, CDR1 is MDHEN and CDR2 SYDVKM. V was shortened by 1 base and J by 2 bases, with 9 bases between the two germline ends. The CDR3 has 14 amino acids. CDR3 nucleotides: TGTGCCAGCAGTTTATCCCCAGGCACCTACGAGCAGTACTTC. The encoded protein is CASSLSPGTYEQYF. Complete variable domain (other parts from reference TRBV28 and TRBJ2-7): DVKVTQSSRYLVKRTGEKVFLECVQDMDHENMFWYRQDPGLGLRLIYFSYDVKMKEKGDIPEGYSVSREKKERFSLILESASTNQTSMYLCASSLSPGTYEQYFGPGTRLTVT.

This clone was seen just once. The chain is built from TRBV12-3 or TRBV12-4 and TRBJ2-7; 7 bases are a match to TRBD1. CDR3 size: 13 residues. J was trimmed by 6 bases and V by 6 bases; bases with no gene match: 8. For the CDR3, the DNA is TGTGCCAGCAGCCGGTTGACAGGGACCGAGCAGTACTTC. Protein: CASSRLTGTEQYF.

This chain connects TRBV6-5 to TRBJ2-7; D gene unclear. Deletions cut 6 bases from V and 0 bases from J, with 15 bases between. Per the germline V gene, CDR1 is MNHEY and CDR2 is SVGAGI. This CDR3 comprises 15 residues. The CDR3 sequence: CASSRPGQLSYEQYF. The CDR3 nucleotides read TGTGCCAGCAGCCGCCCCGGGCAGCTCTCCTACGAGCAGTACTTC.

The genes are TRBV5-1 and TRBJ2-2; D uncertain. Germline CDR1 is SGHRS and CDR2 is YFSETQ. The V end was cut by 1 base, the J end by 8 bases, with 9 bases between. The CDR3 is 13 amino acids. CDR3 amino acids: CASSLFTLGELFF. CDR3 sequence (DNA): TGCGCCAGCAGCTTGTTCACCCTGGGGGAGCTGTTTTTT.

Here the CDR3 DNA reads TGTGCCACCAGCAGAGTTGGGGGCTCTGGGGCCAACGTCCTGACTTTC. Translating gives CATSRVGGSGANVLTF. The chain combines TRBV15 with TRBJ2-6, with D perhaps being TRBD1 or TRBD2 (5 bases each). V lost 1 base and J 0 bases, leaving 7 bases between the germline ends. The CDR3 length is 16 residues. Germline loops: CDR1 LNHNV, CDR2 YYDKDF (reference sequence). Looking up the rest from reference TRBV15 and TRBJ2-6 gives the full variable domain: DAMVIQNPRYQVTQFGKPVTLSCSQTLNHNVMYWYQQKSSQAPKLLFHYYDKDFNNEADTPDNFQSRRPNTSFCFLDIRSPGLGDTAMYLCATSRVGGSGANVLTFGAGSRLTVL.